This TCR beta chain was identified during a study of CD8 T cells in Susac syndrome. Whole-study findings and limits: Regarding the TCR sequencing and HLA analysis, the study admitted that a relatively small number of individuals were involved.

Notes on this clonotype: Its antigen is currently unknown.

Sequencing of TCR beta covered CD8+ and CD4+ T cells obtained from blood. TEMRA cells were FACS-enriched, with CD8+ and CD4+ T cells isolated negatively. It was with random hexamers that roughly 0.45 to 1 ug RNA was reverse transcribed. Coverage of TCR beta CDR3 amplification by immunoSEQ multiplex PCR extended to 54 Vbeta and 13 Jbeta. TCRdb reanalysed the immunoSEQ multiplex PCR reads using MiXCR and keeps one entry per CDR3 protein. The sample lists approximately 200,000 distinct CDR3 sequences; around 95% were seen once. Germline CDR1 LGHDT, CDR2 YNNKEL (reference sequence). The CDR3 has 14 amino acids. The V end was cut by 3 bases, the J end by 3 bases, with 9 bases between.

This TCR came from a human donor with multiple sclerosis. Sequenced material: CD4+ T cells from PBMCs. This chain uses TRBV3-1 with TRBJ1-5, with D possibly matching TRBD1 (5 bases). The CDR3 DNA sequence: TGTGCCAGCAGCCACACAGGACTCAATCAGCCCCAGCATTTT. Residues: CASSHTGLNQPQHF.